This T cell receptor beta chain appears in the sequencing data of a study of blood T cell repertoires in COVID-19. The overall study: The study drew acute and convalescent COVID-19 samples from the United States, Italy and Spain. Sources were T cells, B-cell-depleted T cells, or PBMCs; the material itself was cDNA or gDNA.

Profiling relied on immunoSEQ multiplex PCR, and the TCRdb table lists in-frame clones only, not all of them. Of fewer than 350,000 clones in the sample, around nine tenths were seen once. Participants spanned ages roughly 18 to 90 years and resided in about two dozen US areas. Sequencing was performed on PBMCs or T cells enriched from blood (not recorded which). The origin of this receptor is a woman aged 40 to 50 who had recovered from COVID-19.

CDR3: CASSLFGLTDTQYF. CDR3 in DNA: TGTGCCAGCAGCTTGTTTGGACTCACAGATACGCAGTATTTT. V usage is TRBV5-6 and J usage is TRBJ2-3; D is possibly TRBD2 (5 bases). The V end was cut by 1 base, the J end by 2 bases, with 8 bases between. This CDR3 is built from 14 residues. Germline CDR1 and CDR2: SGHDT and YYEEEE.